These T cell receptor beta chains were read from a single sample in a study of cytomegalovirus exposure and HLA in healthy donors. TCRdb's copy holds only in-frame clones and misses some; the assay was immunoSEQ multiplex PCR. The repertoire holds 90,000 to 100,000 clones, with about 70% as singletons. Sequenced input: PBMCs. These receptors were obtained from a female donor in good health and CMV-seronegative. CDR3s include the opening cysteine and the closing phenylalanine or tryptophan. The D gene is left open where the match is weak. The listing skips clone size in some rows; elsewhere it reads once, few, many or a size class.

D	V	size	J	length	CDR3	DNA
-	TRBV6-5	-	TRBJ2-7	14	CASSYRGGGAEQYF	TGTGCCAGCAGTTACCGAGGAGGAGGGGCCGAGCAGTACTTC
TRBD1	TRBV6-5	-	TRBJ1-5	14	CASSQVTGAQPQHF	TGTGCCAGCAGTCAAGTTACAGGGGCACAGCCCCAGCATTTT
-	TRBV4-1	-	TRBJ1-1	15	CASSQGHSGNTEAFF	TGCGCCAGCAGCCAAGGACACTCAGGGAACACTGAAGCTTTCTTT
-	TRBV7-6	-	TRBJ2-5	14	CAVSSVSPGETQYF	TGTGCCGTATCTAGCGTATCCCCTGGAGAGACCCAGTACTTC
-	TRBV9	-	TRBJ2-5	16	CASSVDYGSIQETQYF	TGTGCCAGCAGCGTAGATTACGGGAGTATCCAAGAGACCCAGTACTTC
TRBD1	TRBV19	-	TRBJ1-1	18	CASSIGRDRAHMNTEAFF	TGTGCCAGTAGTATAGGCCGGGACAGAGCCCACATGAACACTGAAGCTTTCTTT
TRBD1	TRBV6-6	few	TRBJ2-1	15	CASRVTGVSRNEQFF	TGTGCCAGCAGGGTTACAGGGGTTAGCCGCAATGAGCAGTTCTTC
-	TRBV7-9	-	TRBJ2-1	17	CVSSPSVSRSPYNEQFF	TGTGTCAGCAGCCCCTCGGTTTCGCGGAGCCCCTACAATGAGCAGTTCTTC
-	TRBV11-2	-	TRBJ2-5	16	CASSLEAGRFGETQYF	TGTGCCAGCAGCTTAGAGGCAGGGAGGTTCGGAGAGACCCAGTACTTC
-	TRBV5-6	-	TRBJ2-6	18	CASSSLTGPSSGANVLTF	TGTGCCAGCAGCTCTTTGACAGGCCCTAGCTCTGGGGCCAACGTCCTGACTTTC
-	TRBV6-5	-	TRBJ1-1	15	CASSYRTGVVTEAFF	TGTGCCAGCAGTTACCGGACTGGGGTTGTGACTGAAGCTTTCTTT
TRBD1	TRBV11-2	-	TRBJ2-5	16	CASSLMLGTGRETQYF	TGTGCCAGCAGCTTAATGTTAGGGACAGGGAGAGAGACCCAGTACTTC
-	TRBV11-2	few	TRBJ2-7	16	CASSGPRVADPYEQYF	TGTGCCAGCAGCGGTCCCAGGGTAGCGGATCCCTACGAGCAGTACTTC
TRBD1	TRBV18	-	TRBJ2-7	14	CASSLGTVLYEQYF	TGTGCCAGCTCACTCGGGACAGTCCTCTACGAGCAGTACTTC
-	TRBV9	-	TRBJ2-3	15	CASSVVEGRTDTQYF	TGTGCCAGCAGCGTAGTGGAGGGCCGCACAGATACGCAGTATTTT
-	TRBV27	-	TRBJ1-1	15	CASSLSAGARTEAFF	TGTGCCAGCAGTTTATCGGCAGGGGCTCGGACTGAAGCTTTCTTT
-	TRBV5-4	-	TRBJ2-7	15	CASSLGRGTSYEQYF	TGTGCCAGCAGCTTGGGGCGAGGGACTTCCTACGAGCAGTACTTC
-	TRBV9	few	TRBJ2-1	15	CASSVDTGTYNEQFF	TGTGCCAGCAGCGTAGATACGGGGACTTACAATGAGCAGTTCTTC
TRBD2	TRBV13	-	TRBJ2-1	15	CASSSSGRGVREQFF	TGTGCCAGCAGCTCTAGCGGGAGGGGGGTTCGGGAGCAGTTCTTC
TRBD1	TRBV10-3	-	TRBJ1-1	13	CAIRTGLGTEAFF	TGTGCCATCAGGACAGGGCTGGGCACTGAAGCTTTCTTT
-	TRBV14	few	TRBJ1-1	14	CASSLGLRYTEAFF	TGTGCCAGCAGCCTGGGACTCCGGTACACTGAAGCTTTCTTT
TRBD1	TRBV28	-	TRBJ1-2	13	CATQEQGLEGYTF	TGTGCCACACAAGAACAGGGGCTGGAGGGCTACACCTTC
TRBD2	TRBV7-3	-	TRBJ2-3	15	CASSSLAESTDTQYF	TGTGCCAGCAGCTCCCTAGCGGAGAGCACAGATACGCAGTATTTT
-	TRBV5-1	-	TRBJ2-7	12	CASSLYGYEQYF	TGCGCCAGCAGCTTGTACGGTTACGAGCAGTACTTC
-	TRBV5-1	-	TRBJ1-5	14	CASSLGGSNQPQHF	TGCGCCAGCAGCTTGGGCGGTAGCAATCAGCCCCAGCATTTT
TRBD2	TRBV6-5	-	TRBJ2-1	16	CASSYGLAGSYNEQFF	TGTGCCAGCAGTTACGGACTAGCCGGCTCCTACAATGAGCAGTTCTTC
TRBD2	TRBV4-3	-	TRBJ2-1	18	CASSQDQASGEPYNEQFF	TGCGCCAGCAGCCAAGATCAGGCTAGCGGGGAACCCTACAATGAGCAGTTCTTC
-	TRBV19	-	TRBJ1-2	15	CASSKSEGGNYGYTF	TGTGCCAGTAGCAAATCAGAGGGCGGTAACTATGGCTACACCTTC
TRBD2	TRBV6-5	-	TRBJ2-5	15	CATFSLAGEQEAQYF	TGTGCCACCTTTAGTCTAGCGGGGGAACAAGAGGCCCAGTACTTC
TRBD2	TRBV11-2	-	TRBJ2-3	17	CASRPRTLAGAADTQYF	TGTGCCAGCAGGCCCCGCACCCTAGCGGGAGCGGCAGATACGCAGTATTTT
-	TRBV4-1	-	TRBJ2-7	15	CASSQASGYRYEQYF	TGCGCCAGCAGCCAAGCAAGCGGTTACCGATACGAGCAGTACTTC
-	TRBV29-1	-	TRBJ2-2	15	CSVDRGGVFTGELFF	TGCAGCGTTGATAGAGGGGGAGTCTTCACCGGGGAGCTGTTTTTT
-	TRBV28	-	TRBJ1-1	13	CASGARMNTEAFF	TGTGCCAGCGGGGCCCGAATGAACACTGAAGCTTTCTTT
-	TRBV11-3	few	TRBJ1-1	13	CASSSNRDTEAFF	TGTGCCAGCAGCTCGAACAGGGACACTGAAGCTTTCTTT
-	TRBV7-9	-	TRBJ1-1	14	CASSLATRGTEAFF	TGTGCCAGCAGCTTAGCTACTAGGGGGACTGAAGCTTTCTTT
-	TRBV7-9	-	TRBJ2-5	14	CASSPDSYQETQYF	TGTGCCAGCAGCCCGGACAGTTACCAAGAGACCCAGTACTTC
-	TRBV2	-	TRBJ1-5	15	CASSELAGGNQPQHF	TGTGCCAGCAGTGAGCTGGCAGGGGGCAATCAGCCCCAGCATTTT
TRBD1	TRBV6-6	-	TRBJ1-2	15	CASSWPDRGGYGYTF	TGTGCCAGCAGTTGGCCGGACAGGGGCGGCTATGGCTACACCTTC
-	TRBV27	-	TRBJ1-2	15	CASSLWPTLGYGYTF	TGTGCCAGCAGTTTATGGCCCACACTAGGATATGGCTACACCTTC
TRBD2	TRBV9	-	TRBJ2-3	17	CASSVGGTSGAADTQYF	TGTGCCAGCAGCGTAGGGGGGACTAGCGGGGCGGCAGATACGCAGTATTTT
TRBD2	TRBV18	-	TRBJ2-7	14	CASSPLAGTYEQYF	TGTGCCAGCTCACCACTAGCGGGGACCTACGAGCAGTACTTC
TRBD1	TRBV6-4	-	TRBJ1-2	14	CASSEGQPADGYTF	TGTGCCAGCAGTGAGGGACAGCCAGCCGATGGCTACACCTTC
TRBD2	TRBV6-1	-	TRBJ2-1	16	CASSEVELATYNEQFF	TGTGCCAGCAGTGAAGTGGAACTAGCGACCTACAATGAGCAGTTCTTC
-	TRBV13	few	TRBJ1-2	14	CASSLRVLDYGYTF	TGTGCCAGCAGCTTACGGGTCCTAGACTATGGCTACACCTTC
TRBD2	TRBV7-2	-	TRBJ2-7	14	CASSIAGGPAEQYF	TGTGCCAGCAGCATAGCGGGGGGGCCTGCCGAGCAGTACTTC
-	TRBV4-3	-	TRBJ1-4	21	CASSQNPNTGGNYATNEKLFF	TGCGCCAGCAGCCAAAATCCAAATACAGGAGGGAACTATGCAACTAATGAAAAACTGTTTTTT
TRBD2	TRBV5-6	-	TRBJ2-7	14	CASSAGLAVYEQYF	TGTGCCAGCAGCGCCGGACTAGCGGTCTACGAGCAGTACTTC
-	TRBV2	few	TRBJ2-3	14	CASITGRGTDTQYF	TGTGCCAGCATTACAGGGAGAGGCACAGATACGCAGTATTTT
TRBD2	TRBV19	-	TRBJ2-7	15	CASSMGLREVYEQYF	TGTGCCAGTAGTATGGGACTTCGGGAGGTGTACGAGCAGTACTTC
-	TRBV15	-	TRBJ1-1	14	CATSSARRGTEAFF	TGTGCCACCAGCAGCGCTCGAAGGGGCACTGAAGCTTTCTTT
TRBD1	TRBV5-4	-	TRBJ2-1	14	CASSYRGAYNEQFF	TGTGCCAGCAGTTACAGGGGGGCCTACAATGAGCAGTTCTTC
-	TRBV29-1	-	TRBJ2-1	12	CSAPRDYNEQFF	TGCAGCGCCCCCCGGGACTACAATGAGCAGTTCTTC
TRBD2	TRBV27	-	TRBJ2-2	13	CASSWTSTGELFF	TGTGCCAGCAGTTGGACTAGCACCGGGGAGCTGTTTTTT